One sample yielded the 30 T cell receptor beta chains listed below, sequenced in a study of cytomegalovirus exposure and HLA in healthy donors. Both 60 Vbeta primers and 13 Jbeta primers went into the PCR. The protocol was immunoSEQ multiplex PCR, while the TCRdb copy is restricted to in-frame clones and leaves out a portion. The data show about 100,000 clones, around 80% seen once. The sequencing input was PBMCs. These receptors all stem from a woman aged 45 to 65 in good health and CMV-seropositive.

The chain joins TRBV14 to TRBJ1-4; D ambiguous. The CDR3 loop spans 12 amino acids. CDR1 and CDR2 (germline): SGHDN, FVKESK. Trimming shortened V by 1 base and J by 8 bases, and 5 bases separated the two germline ends. The DNA for the CDR3 is TGTGCCAGCAGCCAAGTGCGGGAAAAACTGTTTTTT. Translation: CASSQVREKLFF.

This chain joins TRBV5-1 and TRBJ2-3, with 10 bases identical to TRBD1. The V gene's germline CDR1 is SGHRS and CDR2 YFSETQ. This CDR3 has 15 amino acids. The J segment lost 3 bases and the V segment lost 4 bases, leaving 5 bases of the junction unmatched. Here the CDR3 reads CASSTTGGTTDTQYF. DNA of the CDR3: TGCGCCAGCAGCACGACAGGGGGCACGACAGATACGCAGTATTTT.

V and J are TRBV30 and TRBJ2-1; D gene ambiguous. V was cut by 2 bases and J by 4 bases, with 6 bases left in between. CDR3 length equals 12 residues. Germline CDR1 is GTSNPN and CDR2 is SVGIG (reference sequence). Written as DNA, the CDR3 is TGTGCCTGGAGTTACAGTTACAATGAGCAGTTCTTC. Its protein product is CAWSYSYNEQFF.

CDR3 loop: CASSHSGTGTSLSYGYTF. The CDR3 coding sequence is TGCGCCAGCAGCCATTCGGGAACAGGGACGAGTCTTAGCTATGGCTACACCTTC. The chain recombines TRBV4-1 with TRBJ1-2, with D maybe TRBD1 (6 bases). The CDR3 runs 18 residues. Trimming left V 3 bases short and J 4 bases short, with 24 bases between. Per germline, CDR1 MGHRA and CDR2 YSYEKL.

The chain joins TRBV9 to TRBJ2-1; 8 bases line up with TRBD2. V shed 2 bases, J shed 10 bases, and the junction held 5 bases outside the gene matches. Germline assignment: CDR1 SGDLS and CDR2 YYNGEE. There are 13 residues in the CDR3. In nucleotides, the CDR3 is TGTGCCAGCAGCGTGGGGACTAGAGGAGAGCAGTTCTTC. It translates to CASSVGTRGEQFF.

The chain recombines TRBV13 with TRBJ2-7; 9 nucleotides align to TRBD2. CDR3 length equals 13 residues. V lost 7 bases, J lost 3 bases, and 4 bases stayed unmatched. Germline V lookup: CDR1 PRHDT, CDR2 FYEKMQ (reference sequence). CDR3 residues: CASTAGGIYEQYF. CDR3 DNA sequence: TGTGCCAGCACGGCGGGGGGGATCTACGAGCAGTACTTC.

In the case of this clone: Additional DNA sequences in this sample encode the identical CDR3. This chain connects TRBV7-6 to TRBJ2-1, with a weak D call TRBD1 (5 bases). Looked up from germline, CDR1 is SGHVS and CDR2 is FNYEAQ. CDR3 length: 15 amino acids. V was shortened by 1 base and J by 4 bases, with 11 bases between the two germline ends. CDR3 residues: CASSLGAGIYNEQFF. CDR3 sequence (DNA): TGTGCCAGCAGCTTAGGGGCAGGGATTTACAATGAGCAGTTCTTC. The variable domain in full, completed from reference TRBV7-6 and TRBJ2-1, reads GAGVSQSPRYKVTKRGQDVALRCDPISGHVSLYWYRQALGQGPEFLTYFNYEAQQDKSGLPNDRFSAERPEGSISTLTIQRTEQRDSAMYRCASSLGAGIYNEQFFGPGTRLTVL.

The chain recombines TRBV29-1 with TRBJ1-2; tentatively, D is TRBD1 (5 bases). CDR3 size: 12 residues. Germline V gives CDR1 SQVTM, CDR2 ANQGSEA. Trimming took 7 bases from V and 2 from J, leaving 11 bases between them. CDR3 loop: CSAGGGNYGYTF. CDR3 in DNA: TGCAGCGCTGGGGGGGGAAACTATGGCTACACCTTC.

The rearrangement uses TRBV7-2 and TRBJ1-1; D is perhaps TRBD1 (6 bases). Germline loops: CDR1 SGHTA, CDR2 FQGNSA. V gave up 5 bases and J gave up 4 bases, with 17 bases separating them. This CDR3 is 15 amino acids long. CDR3 bases: TGTGCCAGCAGCCCTTACCTCAGGGGCGGCACTGAAGCTTTCTTT. Its protein product is CASSPYLRGGTEAFF.

The chain couples TRBV2 to TRBJ2-7; TRBD2 might be the D (7 bases). V lost 8 bases to trimming and J lost 0 bases, with 17 bases between them. The germline V gene has CDR1 SNHLY and CDR2 FYNNEI. The length of the CDR3 is 15 residues. The CDR3 bases are TGTGCCAGCCTCCGAGGGGGGGGACTCTCCTACGAGCAGTACTTC. It encodes CASLRGGGLSYEQYF.

The V and J genes are TRBV4-1 and TRBJ2-5; D remains ambiguous. The CDR3 spans 15 residues. V gave up 0 bases and J gave up 2 bases, with 10 bases separating them. The V gene's germline CDR1 is MGHRA and CDR2 YSYEKL. This CDR3 reads CASSQDLSLQETQYF. DNA of the CDR3: TGCGCCAGCAGCCAAGACCTGAGTTTGCAAGAGACCCAGTACTTC.

The chain uses TRBV2 and TRBJ2-7; the match to TRBD1 covers 9 bases. The CDR3 is made up of 18 amino acids. Germline values: CDR1 SNHLY, CDR2 FYNNEI. V lost 7 bases to trimming and J lost 5 bases; unmatched junction nucleotides: 21. CDR3 in amino acids: CASTSDPGQGRRGDEQYF. The CDR3 DNA is TGTGCCAGCACCTCAGACCCGGGACAGGGTAGAAGAGGGGACGAGCAGTACTTC.

The chain employs TRBV19 and TRBJ2-6; 8 bases map to TRBD1. Losses at the gene ends were 5 bases for V and 0 bases for J; bases not matched to a gene: 6. CDR3 length: 17 amino acids. Germline V gene lookup returns CDR1 LNHDA and CDR2 SQIVND (reference sequence). DNA of the CDR3: TGTGCCAGTAGTGCACACAGGGGGGACTCTGGGGCCAACGTCCTGACTTTC. Its translation is CASSAHRGDSGANVLTF. Combining the CDR3 with reference TRBV19 and TRBJ2-6 gives the whole variable domain DGGITQSPKYLFRKEGQNVTLSCEQNLNHDAMYWYRQDPGQGLRLIYYSQIVNDFQKGDIAEGYSVSREKKESFPLTVTSAQKNPTAFYLCASSAHRGDSGANVLTFGAGSRLTVL.

V is TRBV9 and J is TRBJ2-1; a weak D match, TRBD2 (6 bases). Germline assignment: CDR1 SGDLS and CDR2 YYNGEE. This CDR3 comprises 16 residues. The V end was cut by 4 bases, the J end by 6 bases, with 20 bases between. The CDR3 region is CASSSALGRKANEQFF. The CDR3 DNA reads as TGTGCCAGCAGCTCGGCCCTCGGGAGAAAGGCCAATGAGCAGTTCTTC.

The rearrangement joins TRBV7-8 to TRBJ1-2; D uncertain. The V gene's germline CDR1 is SGHVS and CDR2 FQNEAQ. The CDR3 runs to 14 residues. The V end lost 1 base, the J end lost 7 bases, and 13 bases lay between the germline ends. The CDR3, as DNA: TGTGCCAGCAGCTTAGTAAACGAGGGTGGTGGCTACACCTTC. This encodes CASSLVNEGGGYTF. Together with reference TRBV7-8 and TRBJ1-2, the CDR3 gives the full variable domain: GAGVSQSPRYKVAKRGQDVALRCDPISGHVSLFWYQQALGQGPEFLTYFQNEAQLDKSGLPSDRFFAERPEGSVSTLKIQRTQQEDSAVYLCASSLVNEGGGYTFGSGTRLTVV.

The chain uses TRBV5-1 and TRBJ1-1, with 8 bases aligning to TRBD1. CDR1 is SGHRS, CDR2 YFSETQ, per germline. Trimming cost V 1 base and J 5 bases; bases outside gene matches: 1. The CDR3 spans 13 residues. Written as DNA, the CDR3 is TGCGCCAGCAGCTTGCAGGGGGCGACTGAAGCTTTCTTT. This sequence encodes CASSLQGATEAFF.

The gene calls are TRBV15 and TRBJ2-7; D might be TRBD1 (6 bases). Germline V gives CDR1 LNHNV, CDR2 YYDKDF (reference sequence). This CDR3 region has 13 residues. Trimming removed 9 bases at V and 5 bases at J, with 17 bases between. For the CDR3, the DNA is TGTGCCACTTACTCGAACAGGGACCACGAGCAGTACTTC. As protein: CATYSNRDHEQYF.

The chain recombines TRBV12-5 with TRBJ2-7; the D gene is possibly TRBD1 (6 bases). The CDR3 covers 14 residues. CDR1 is LGHNT and CDR2 is FRNRAP in the germline V gene. Trimming removed 1 base at V and 5 bases at J, with 12 bases between. The CDR3 bases are TGTGCTAGTGGTTTGGACAGGGTATCCCACGAGCAGTACTTC. This codes for CASGLDRVSHEQYF.

The chain joins TRBV11-2 to TRBJ2-1; D unresolved. Trimming removed 5 bases at V and 7 bases at J, with 9 bases between. This CDR3 region has 12 residues. Germline lookup yields CDR1 SGHAT and CDR2 FQNNGV. As DNA, the CDR3 is TGTGCCAGCAGCACGGGTTGGAATGAGCAGTTCTTC. Encoded protein: CASSTGWNEQFF.

This clone was seen only a few times. This sample also contains other DNA sequences that code for the same CDR3. CDR3 protein: CASSRGASTYEQYF. CDR3 sequence (DNA): TGTGCCAGCTCACGGGGAGCTTCTACCTACGAGCAGTACTTC. J is TRBJ2-7 and V is TRBV18; D may be TRBD2 (5 bases). The V end lost 4 bases, the J end lost 2 bases, and 12 bases lay between the germline ends. The length of the CDR3 is 14 residues. Germline lookup yields CDR1 KGHSH and CDR2 LQKENI.

The chain couples TRBV11-2 to TRBJ2-1; TRBD1 is a possible D gene (5 bases). The CDR3 has 13 amino acids. The germline V and J ends were trimmed by 2 bases and 8 bases, with 10 bases remaining between them. CDR1 and CDR2 from the germline V gene are SGHAT and FQNNGV. The CDR3 nucleotides are TGTGCCAGCAGCTTACCAGGGTCCCATGAGCAGTTCTTC. It translates to CASSLPGSHEQFF.

This clone has more than one count but fewer than ten. The rearrangement links TRBV10-3 to TRBJ1-1; tentative D call: TRBD1 (5 bases). Germline CDR1 and CDR2: ENHRY and SYGVKD. Trimming took off 7 bases at V and 1 base at J, with 10 bases between the two ends. The CDR3 is made up of 13 amino acids. The CDR3 loop reads CAINGGGNTEAFF. The CDR3 DNA follows: TGTGCCATCAATGGGGGAGGGAACACTGAAGCTTTCTTT.

This sequence joins TRBV10-3 and TRBJ2-7; 8 positions agree with TRBD1. Germline trimming cut 3 bases from V and 3 bases from J; bases unmatched to any gene: 13. This CDR3 is built from 17 residues. Germline loops: CDR1 ENHRY, CDR2 SYGVKD. The CDR3 sequence: CAISEGDRQGFSYEQYF. CDR3 DNA: TGTGCCATCAGTGAAGGGGACCGACAGGGGTTTAGCTACGAGCAGTACTTC.

The chain has TRBV7-3 and TRBJ1-1; maybe TRBD1 (5 bases). Germline lookup yields CDR1 SGHTA and CDR2 FQGTGA. The germline V and J ends were trimmed by 5 bases and 5 bases, with 15 bases remaining between them. The CDR3 runs to 14 residues. For the CDR3, the DNA is TGTGCCAGCAGCGTGGGTCTGGGGGGGACTGAAGCTTTCTTT. Translating it yields CASSVGLGGTEAFF.

This clone has just a few counts. The chain employs TRBV6-5 and TRBJ2-3, with D possibly TRBD1 on 5 matching bases. Trimming stripped 5 bases from V and 4 bases from J, with 16 bases between. Germline V gives CDR1 MNHEY, CDR2 SVGAGI. CDR3 size: 15 residues. The CDR3 region is CASSTQGTRPDTQYF. The CDR3 DNA is TGTGCCAGCAGTACCCAGGGAACTCGTCCAGATACGCAGTATTTT.

The gene calls are TRBV2 and TRBJ2-6, with 16 bases lining up with TRBD2. CDR1 and CDR2 from the germline V gene are SNHLY and FYNNEI. This CDR3 comprises 17 residues. The J segment lost 4 bases and the V segment lost 4 bases, leaving 1 base of the junction unmatched. In nucleotides, the CDR3 is TGTGCCAGCAGTGTGGGACTAGCGGGAGGGGGGGCCAACGTCCTGACTTTC. It specifies CASSVGLAGGGANVLTF.

The CDR3 bases are TGTGCTAGTGGTTTGGAGGGGACTGAAGCTTTCTTT. Residues: CASGLEGTEAFF. The chain has TRBV12-5 and TRBJ1-1, with D possibly matching TRBD1 (5 bases). Trimming stripped 1 base from V and 5 bases from J, with 5 bases between. Germline V gene data show CDR1 as LGHNT and CDR2 as FRNRAP. There are 12 residues in the CDR3. The full variable domain, its missing parts supplied by reference TRBV12-5 and TRBJ1-1, is DARVTQTPRHKVTEMGQEVTMRCQPILGHNTVFWYRQTMMQGLELLAYFRNRAPLDDSGMPKDRFSAEMPDATLATLKIQPSEPRDSAVYFCASGLEGTEAFFGQGTRLTVV.

The rearrangement uses TRBV7-9 and TRBJ1-5; 9 nucleotides agree with TRBD1. The trim removed 1 base at V and 8 bases at J, leaving 9 bases unmatched. Germline CDR1 SEHNR, CDR2 FQNEAQ (reference sequence). There are 16 residues in the CDR3. CDR3 nucleotides: TGTGCCAGCAGCTTAGTTGGGACAGGGCGATTGGAGCCCCAGCATTTT. Amino acids: CASSLVGTGRLEPQHF.

This clone was counted a few times. The chain links TRBV2 to TRBJ1-3, with D perhaps TRBD1 (5 bases). The germline V and J ends were trimmed by 2 bases and 3 bases, with 17 bases remaining between them. The CDR3 is 17 residues long. Looked up from germline, CDR1 is SNHLY and CDR2 is FYNNEI. The CDR3 reads CASSEKGPGTIGNTIYF. The CDR3 DNA sequence: TGTGCCAGCAGTGAAAAGGGGCCAGGGACTATTGGAAACACCATATATTTT.

This clone has only one observation. The rearrangement uses TRBV6-1 and TRBJ2-1; D not certain. There are 11 residues in the CDR3. The germline gives CDR1 MNHNS, CDR2 SASEGT. The ends were cut back, 5 bases at V and 7 bases at J, with 6 bases in the middle. In DNA form, the CDR3 reads TGTGCCAGCAGTTCCATGAATGAGCAGTTCTTC. Amino acid sequence: CASSSMNEQFF.